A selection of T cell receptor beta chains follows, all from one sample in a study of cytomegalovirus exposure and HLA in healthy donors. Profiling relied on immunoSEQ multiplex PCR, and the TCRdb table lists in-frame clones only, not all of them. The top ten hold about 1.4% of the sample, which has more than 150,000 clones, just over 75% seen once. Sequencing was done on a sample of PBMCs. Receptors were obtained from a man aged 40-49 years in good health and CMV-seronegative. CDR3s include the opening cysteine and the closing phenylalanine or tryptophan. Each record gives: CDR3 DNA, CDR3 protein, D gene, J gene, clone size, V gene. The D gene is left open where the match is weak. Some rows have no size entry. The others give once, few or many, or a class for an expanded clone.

cdr3_nt: TGCGCCAGCAGCTCGCCGGAGGGCAGCACTGAAGCTTTCTTT
cdr3_aa: CASSSPEGSTEAFF
d_call: .
j_call: TRBJ1-1
clone_size: .
v_call: TRBV5-1

cdr3_nt: TGTGCCAGCAGTGCCGGGACAGGGGCTGAAAAACTGTTTTTT
cdr3_aa: CASSAGTGAEKLFF
d_call: TRBD1
j_call: TRBJ1-4
clone_size: .
v_call: TRBV2

cdr3_nt: TGTGCCAGCAGCGTAGAGCTAGCGTCGGAGACCCAGTACTTC
cdr3_aa: CASSVELASETQYF
d_call: .
j_call: TRBJ2-5
clone_size: .
v_call: TRBV9

cdr3_nt: TGTGCCAGTAGTATAGCCCAGACAGGGATAGAGACCCAGTACTTC
cdr3_aa: CASSIAQTGIETQYF
d_call: TRBD1
j_call: TRBJ2-5
clone_size: .
v_call: TRBV19

cdr3_nt: TGTGCCAGCAGCCCCTTCGGGGGGTTGAACACTGAAGCTTTCTTT
cdr3_aa: CASSPFGGLNTEAFF
d_call: .
j_call: TRBJ1-1
clone_size: .
v_call: TRBV11-2

cdr3_nt: TGTGCCAGTAGTGGGGGACAGCGAACCAACTATGGCTACACCTTC
cdr3_aa: CASSGGQRTNYGYTF
d_call: TRBD1
j_call: TRBJ1-2
clone_size: .
v_call: TRBV19

cdr3_nt: TGTGCCAGCAGGTCGACAGGCAACCAAGAGACCCAGTACTTC
cdr3_aa: CASRSTGNQETQYF
d_call: .
j_call: TRBJ2-5
clone_size: .
v_call: TRBV5-4

cdr3_nt: TGTGCCAGCAGCTATCAGGGTAGGGTGAACACTGAAGCTTTCTTT
cdr3_aa: CASSYQGRVNTEAFF
d_call: .
j_call: TRBJ1-1
clone_size: once
v_call: TRBV7-9

cdr3_nt: TGTGCCAGCAGCGTAGGGCCCGTGGACAGGGGTGGAGGAAACACCATATATTTT
cdr3_aa: CASSVGPVDRGGGNTIYF
d_call: TRBD1
j_call: TRBJ1-3
clone_size: .
v_call: TRBV9

cdr3_nt: TGTGCCATCAGTGAGGGACAAGCGGGAAACTCCTACAATGAGCAGTTCTTC
cdr3_aa: CAISEGQAGNSYNEQFF
d_call: TRBD2
j_call: TRBJ2-1
clone_size: once
v_call: TRBV10-3

cdr3_nt: TGTGCCAGCAGCGGACGGGGGGAGAATAGCAATCAGCCCCAGCATTTT
cdr3_aa: CASSGRGENSNQPQHF
d_call: .
j_call: TRBJ1-5
clone_size: .
v_call: TRBV25-1

cdr3_nt: TGTGCCAGCAGTTACACGGGACAGGCCACCGGCGAGCAGTACTTC
cdr3_aa: CASSYTGQATGEQYF
d_call: TRBD1
j_call: TRBJ2-7
clone_size: .
v_call: TRBV6-5

cdr3_nt: TGTGCCAGCAGCTTGGACAGGGGAATGGTTGATGGCTACACCTTC
cdr3_aa: CASSLDRGMVDGYTF
d_call: TRBD1
j_call: TRBJ1-2
clone_size: .
v_call: TRBV5-5

cdr3_nt: TGTGCCAGCTCTCCGGGACAGGGGGCAACTGAAGCTTTCTTT
cdr3_aa: CASSPGQGATEAFF
d_call: TRBD1
j_call: TRBJ1-1
clone_size: few
v_call: TRBV18

cdr3_nt: TGCGCCAGCAGCTCACAGGGGGCTGGAAACACCATATATTTT
cdr3_aa: CASSSQGAGNTIYF
d_call: TRBD1
j_call: TRBJ1-3
clone_size: few
v_call: TRBV5-1

cdr3_nt: TGTGCCAGCAGCTTGGAGAGGGACAGGGGCAATGAGCAGTTCTTC
cdr3_aa: CASSLERDRGNEQFF
d_call: TRBD1
j_call: TRBJ2-1
clone_size: few
v_call: TRBV28

cdr3_nt: TGTGCCAGCAGCTTGACCGCTAGCGGGAGGCTTCCCTACGAGCAGTACTTC
cdr3_aa: CASSLTASGRLPYEQYF
d_call: TRBD2
j_call: TRBJ2-7
clone_size: .
v_call: TRBV7-6

cdr3_nt: TGTGCCAGCAGGCTCACAGGGGGGGACGAGACCCAGTACTTC
cdr3_aa: CASRLTGGDETQYF
d_call: .
j_call: TRBJ2-5
clone_size: .
v_call: TRBV6-1

cdr3_nt: TGTTCCAGCAGCTTAGAGGGGCTAGCGGGCTACAATGAGCAGTTCTTC
cdr3_aa: CSSSLEGLAGYNEQFF
d_call: TRBD2
j_call: TRBJ2-1
clone_size: .
v_call: TRBV7-9

cdr3_nt: TGTGCCAGCAGTTCCGAGGGATCGCAATACTTC
cdr3_aa: CASSSEGSQYF
d_call: .
j_call: TRBJ2-7
clone_size: .
v_call: TRBV28

cdr3_nt: TGTGCCAGCAGTGGAGGGATCGGGGATACGCAGTATTTT
cdr3_aa: CASSGGIGDTQYF
d_call: .
j_call: TRBJ2-3
clone_size: few
v_call: TRBV6-5

cdr3_nt: TGTGCCAGCGCTAGACAGGGGAGCACAGATACGCAGTATTTT
cdr3_aa: CASARQGSTDTQYF
d_call: TRBD1
j_call: TRBJ2-3
clone_size: .
v_call: TRBV2

cdr3_nt: TGTGCCAGCAGCTTGGCCCCCCAGGCCATGAACACTGAAGCTTTCTTT
cdr3_aa: CASSLAPQAMNTEAFF
d_call: .
j_call: TRBJ1-1
clone_size: .
v_call: TRBV5-4

cdr3_nt: TGTGCCAGCCTCCCCTCGGGCACAGATACGCAGTATTTT
cdr3_aa: CASLPSGTDTQYF
d_call: .
j_call: TRBJ2-3
clone_size: .
v_call: TRBV7-2

cdr3_nt: TGCGCCAGCAGTGAGAAATTGTCGGATGGCTACACCTTC
cdr3_aa: CASSEKLSDGYTF
d_call: .
j_call: TRBJ1-2
clone_size: .
v_call: TRBV10-1

cdr3_nt: TGTGCCTGGAACCAGGGCAGAAGCAATCAGCCCCAGCATTTT
cdr3_aa: CAWNQGRSNQPQHF
d_call: .
j_call: TRBJ1-5
clone_size: .
v_call: TRBV30

cdr3_nt: TGTGCCAGCAGCTTAGTACCCCAGCGGGAGGGGTACCAAGAGACCCAGTACTTC
cdr3_aa: CASSLVPQREGYQETQYF
d_call: TRBD2
j_call: TRBJ2-5
clone_size: .
v_call: TRBV7-2

cdr3_nt: TGTGCCAGCAGCCTCGCGGGCGAGCAGTACTTC
cdr3_aa: CASSLAGEQYF
d_call: .
j_call: TRBJ2-7
clone_size: .
v_call: TRBV7-8

cdr3_nt: TGTGCCAGTAGTCCCCTAGCGGAGATGAAAAATGAGCAGTTCTTC
cdr3_aa: CASSPLAEMKNEQFF
d_call: TRBD2
j_call: TRBJ2-1
clone_size: .
v_call: TRBV19

cdr3_nt: TGTGCCTGGAGTGATGCGGGCGATACGCAGTATTTT
cdr3_aa: CAWSDAGDTQYF
d_call: .
j_call: TRBJ2-3
clone_size: .
v_call: TRBV30

cdr3_nt: TGTGCCAGCAGCCCTCTGGGAGACTTGACGAACAATGAGCAGTTCTTC
cdr3_aa: CASSPLGDLTNNEQFF
d_call: .
j_call: TRBJ2-1
clone_size: .
v_call: TRBV9

cdr3_nt: TGTGCCAGCAGACAAATACTCGGGACAGCTTATGGCTACACCTTC
cdr3_aa: CASRQILGTAYGYTF
d_call: TRBD1
j_call: TRBJ1-2
clone_size: .
v_call: TRBV2

cdr3_nt: TGCGCCAGCAGCTTTGAGACAGGCCCTGAATGGTCCGATGAGCAGTTCTTC
cdr3_aa: CASSFETGPEWSDEQFF
d_call: .
j_call: TRBJ2-1
clone_size: .
v_call: TRBV5-1

cdr3_nt: TGCGCCAGCAGCATCAATGCGAATGAGCAGTTCTTC
cdr3_aa: CASSINANEQFF
d_call: .
j_call: TRBJ2-1
clone_size: once
v_call: TRBV5-1

cdr3_nt: TGTGCCAGCAACTCTATCCTGAGGACTGAAGCTTTCTTT
cdr3_aa: CASNSILRTEAFF
d_call: .
j_call: TRBJ1-1
clone_size: .
v_call: TRBV6-5

cdr3_nt: TGTGCCACCAGCAGAGGGTCATCCGGAGCGTATAGCAATCAGCCCCAGCATTTT
cdr3_aa: CATSRGSSGAYSNQPQHF
d_call: .
j_call: TRBJ1-5
clone_size: .
v_call: TRBV15

cdr3_nt: TGTTCCAGCAGCAACCGGGGAGGGCGGATCTACGAGCAGTACTTC
cdr3_aa: CSSSNRGGRIYEQYF
d_call: TRBD2
j_call: TRBJ2-7
clone_size: .
v_call: TRBV7-9

cdr3_nt: TGTGCCAGCAGCAATGGACAGGGCTACGAGCAGTACTTC
cdr3_aa: CASSNGQGYEQYF
d_call: TRBD1
j_call: TRBJ2-7
clone_size: .
v_call: TRBV28

cdr3_nt: TGTGCCACCTCGAGGGCGTTCGTTTCCTACAATGAGCAGTTCTTC
cdr3_aa: CATSRAFVSYNEQFF
d_call: .
j_call: TRBJ2-1
clone_size: few
v_call: TRBV27